This TCR beta chain was recovered during a study of cytomegalovirus exposure and HLA in healthy donors. Study observations and caveats: It was 164 TCR beta chains that were listed as cytomegalovirus-associated.

Vbeta (60) and Jbeta (13) primers were used in the PCR. Assay used: immunoSEQ multiplex PCR; TCRdb lists only in-frame clones, some missing. The data contain about 130,000 clones, around four fifths of them singletons. The V gene end was trimmed by 8 bases and the J gene end by 3 bases; junction bases not matched to a gene: 5. The CDR3 loop spans 15 amino acids. In germline, CDR1 is MNHEY, CDR2 SVGAGI. Concerning this clone: What it binds is not known.

The sequenced sample consisted of PBMCs. The sequence was collected from a female donor in good health and CMV-seronegative. This chain links TRBV6-5 with TRBJ2-1, with 12 bases fitting TRBD2. CDR3 coding DNA: TGTGCCAGCCGGACTAGCGGGGTTTTCTACAATGAGCAGTTCTTC. As protein: CASRTSGVFYNEQFF.